A single T cell receptor (beta chain) is shown here with its context. The clone's antigen remains unknown. Nothing much larger sits one base from this clone, and base qualities are not available. The method was PCR. These reads were obtained on an Illumina iSeq 100. Per the original workflow: Non-productive sequences were removed, and CDR3s that did not start with C, did not end with F or W, or were shorter than 7 amino acids were discarded. Levenshtein distances (stringdist) and unrooted phylogenetic trees (ape) in R version 3.6.1 were used to assess CDR3 homology. TCRdb trimmed the raw reads at Q25, called clones with MiXCR and kept productive beta chains. Entries that share a CDR3 protein sequence are merged under the most common genes and DNA. TCRdb's processing, not the study's, gives the V and J calls here. The sample table shows around 26,000 distinct CDR3 sequences, and around 53% are seen once. The ten largest clones take up more than 5.5% of the sample.

The entry originates in a study of vaccination and CD4 T cells after COVID-19 (dated by TCRdb to between 2020 and 2023). As for the study more broadly: Convalescent patients had a positive SARS-CoV-2 result on nasal swab PCR, and of these patients, 8 or 9 had mild disease and one had severe disease. Post-vaccine blood samples were obtained a median of about 77 days after the second vaccine dose, with a range of about 12 to 241 days. Post-COVID blood samples from convalescent patients were collected a median of around 100 days after diagnosis, with a range of 35 to 161 days. The convalescent cohort comprised six males and four females, including two Hispanic individuals, seven Caucasians, two Asians and one multiracial person. In roughly 11 COVID-19 convalescent patients and a few infection-naive healthy vaccine recipients, the spike-specific CD4+ TCR repertoire before mRNA vaccination was compared with the repertoire after mRNA vaccination. Three convalescent patients gave samples both early after vaccination (day 14) and late after vaccination (days 161 to 241). Participants got two doses of the Pfizer-BioNTech BNT162b2 vaccine (n=8) or two doses of the Moderna mRNA-1273 vaccine (n=2). Results the study describes overall, beyond this receptor: The number of convalescent patients in the study was relatively small, and the study did not examine early timepoints following natural infection. The median count of SARS-CoV-2-reactive clonotypes went up from approximately 22 after infection to 38 after vaccination, although the change was not significant. In convalescent patients, a median about 86% of post-vaccine SARS-CoV-2-reactive clones were detected only after vaccination, and vaccine-specific priming was suggested by this finding. Of the vaccine-specific clones in convalescent patients, 304 of 307, or nearly all, reacted only to SARS-CoV-2 spike and did not cross-react with common cold coronaviruses.

What the time point label conveys for this sample: late sampling 161 to 241 days after vaccination in a few convalescent patients. The convalescent patients' positive SARS-CoV-2 PCR tests fell between March and December 2020, which was before the Alpha, Beta and Delta variants emerged in the United States. PBMCs were separated from whole blood using Ficoll-Paque Plus gradient centrifugation and then either used fresh or cryopreserved at -140C. The sample was CD4+ T cells from blood, taken about 7 months after SARS-CoV-2 vaccination. This clonotype was sampled from a human donor who had recovered from COVID-19.

The CDR3 reads CAISESGRSYNEQFF. The bases are TGTGCCATCAGTGAGTCGGGGAGGAGCTACAATGAGCAGTTCTTC. The V and J genes are TRBV10-3 and TRBJ2-1; the D segment could be TRBD2, given 6 matching bases. V is reduced by 0 bases and J by 3 bases, leaving a spacing of 9 bases between them. The CDR3 numbers 15 residues from cysteine through phenylalanine. Kept here is only the CDR3 DNA, which spans 45 bases and is read in frame from base 1. Via the germline V gene, CDR1 is ENHRY and CDR2 SYGVKD.